This T cell receptor (beta chain) derives from a study of T cell repertoires in cytomegalovirus infection. Worth noting for this clonotype: Its target is unknown.

The CDR3 runs to 13 residues. Germline CDR1 and CDR2: LNHDA and SQIVND (reference sequence). V lost 8 bases and J 8 bases, leaving 16 bases between the germline ends. A single record per CDR3 protein comes from TCRdb applying MiXCR to the reads. The data show about a million distinct CDR3 sequences, with roughly 31% seen just once and about an eighth held by the top ten. The TCR sequence derives from a human donor in good health (CMV status not recorded). Some clones in this sample may be carry-over from other donors' samples. This chain uses TRBV19 with TRBJ2-1; perhaps D is TRBD1 or TRBD2 (6 bases each). This specimen consisted of cultured CD8+ T cells from PBMCs, obtained from culture after CMV antigen stimulation. CDR3 nucleotide sequence: TGTGCCAGTGCCATTGTGGGGGGCGATGAGCAGTTCTTC. Amino acids: CASAIVGGDEQFF.